The rows below give T cell receptor beta chains drawn from one sample of a study of early T cells in non-severe SARS-CoV-2 infection. TCRdb itself ran the 5' RACE reads through MiXCR, one entry per CDR3 protein. Among just over 95,000 distinct CDR3 sequences, approximately 10% were seen once, and the ten largest hold around 4.3%. This sample comprised whole blood, obtained at baseline. The origin of the receptors is an adult who was a healthcare worker with PCR-confirmed SARS-CoV-2 infection or an uninfected control (not recorded which). The CDR3 runs from the conserved cysteine through the conserved F or W. Fields, in order: clone size, D gene, V gene, J gene, CDR3 length, CDR3 DNA, CDR3 protein. A D gene is named only where the DNA matches it firmly. Not all rows give a size; the values are once, few, many and, for expanded clones, a class.

abundance: many
d_gene: TRBD2
v_gene: TRBV3-1
j_gene: TRBJ2-7
len: 15
CDR3nt: TGTGCCAGCGGGGACCTAGCGGGGGGGCCCCACGAGCAGTACTTC
CDR3aa: CASGDLAGGPHEQYF

abundance: NA
d_gene: TRBD1
v_gene: TRBV5-6
j_gene: TRBJ1-1
len: 14
CDR3nt: TGTGCCAGCAGTCCGACAGGGGGAAACACTGAAGCTTTCTTT
CDR3aa: CASSPTGGNTEAFF

abundance: many
d_gene: NA
v_gene: TRBV20-1
j_gene: TRBJ2-7
len: 11
CDR3nt: TGCAGTGCCCACGACGGTCAAGAGCAGTACTTC
CDR3aa: CSAHDGQEQYF

abundance: many
d_gene: TRBD2
v_gene: TRBV19
j_gene: TRBJ2-7
len: 17
CDR3nt: TGTGCCACCGAATCAAAACAGTCCAGCGGGAGGGCCGACGAGCAGTACTTC
CDR3aa: CATESKQSSGRADEQYF

abundance: many
d_gene: NA
v_gene: TRBV3-1
j_gene: TRBJ2-1
len: 13
CDR3nt: TGTGCCAGCAGCCAAGTTCTGCGGGGAGAGCAGTTCTTC
CDR3aa: CASSQVLRGEQFF

abundance: many
d_gene: NA
v_gene: TRBV18
j_gene: TRBJ1-2
len: 13
CDR3nt: TGTGCCAGCTCACCTCCCTCCTCATATGGCTACACCTTC
CDR3aa: CASSPPSSYGYTF

abundance: NA
d_gene: TRBD1
v_gene: TRBV29-1
j_gene: TRBJ2-2
len: 15
CDR3nt: TGCAGCGCTACGGACAGGATGGGGAACACCGGGGAGCTGTTTTTT
CDR3aa: CSATDRMGNTGELFF

abundance: many
d_gene: NA
v_gene: TRBV6-1
j_gene: TRBJ2-5
len: 13
CDR3nt: TGTGCCAGCAGCGTAGGGACCGCAGAGACCCAGTACTTC
CDR3aa: CASSVGTAETQYF

abundance: few
d_gene: TRBD2
v_gene: TRBV7-2
j_gene: TRBJ2-3
len: 15
CDR3nt: TGTGCCAGCAGCTTAGATGAGACTAGCGGGTTCCCGCAGTATTTT
CDR3aa: CASSLDETSGFPQYF

abundance: many
d_gene: NA
v_gene: TRBV12-3/TRBV12-4
j_gene: TRBJ2-1
len: 11
CDR3nt: TGTGCCAGCAGTTTACAACATGAGCAGTTCTTC
CDR3aa: CASSLQHEQFF

abundance: many
d_gene: NA
v_gene: TRBV29-1
j_gene: TRBJ1-2
len: 13
CDR3nt: TGCAGCGTTGGGGTCAGTGCAATGTATGGCTACACCTTC
CDR3aa: CSVGVSAMYGYTF

abundance: few
d_gene: TRBD1
v_gene: TRBV7-8
j_gene: TRBJ2-7
len: 14
CDR3nt: TGTGCCAGCAGCACCCGGGACAGGGATTCCCTGCAGTACTTC
CDR3aa: CASSTRDRDSLQYF

abundance: NA
d_gene: TRBD1
v_gene: TRBV7-7
j_gene: TRBJ2-2
len: 15
CDR3nt: TGTGCCAGCAGCGCGGGGACAGGGGACACCGGGGAGCTGTTTTTT
CDR3aa: CASSAGTGDTGELFF

abundance: NA
d_gene: TRBD2
v_gene: TRBV5-6
j_gene: TRBJ2-7
len: 14
CDR3nt: TGTGCCAGCAGCTTGCCTAGCGGATTCTACGAGCAGTACTTC
CDR3aa: CASSLPSGFYEQYF

abundance: NA
d_gene: NA
v_gene: TRBV7-2
j_gene: TRBJ2-3
len: 13
CDR3nt: TGTGCCAGCAGCGTCGACCGATTAGATACGCAGTATTTT
CDR3aa: CASSVDRLDTQYF

abundance: NA
d_gene: NA
v_gene: TRBV30
j_gene: TRBJ2-7
len: 12
CDR3nt: TGTGCCTGGATCTCTCGAACCTACGAGCAGTACTTC
CDR3aa: CAWISRTYEQYF

abundance: once
d_gene: NA
v_gene: TRBV10-2
j_gene: TRBJ2-7
len: 14
CDR3nt: TGCGCCAGCAGTGACTCCACCGGACTGCGGGAGCAGTACTTC
CDR3aa: CASSDSTGLREQYF

abundance: NA
d_gene: NA
v_gene: TRBV11-2
j_gene: TRBJ2-2
len: 14
CDR3nt: TGTGCCAGCAGCTTAGGCACCATTACCGGGGAGCTGTTTTTT
CDR3aa: CASSLGTITGELFF